A single sample is the source of the 2 T cell receptor beta chains below, sequenced in a study of T cell repertoires and Cas9 in healthy adults. Clones were read by immunoSEQ multiplex PCR, and TCRdb kept only the in-frame ones, dropping some. There are over 12,000 clones in the sample; 89% occur only once, and 1.5% lies in the top ten. Sequencing was performed on Tregs (CD4+, CD25+, CD127-, CD137-, CD154-) from PBMCs; culture status not recorded. These receptors were taken from a human donor in good health.

This sequence joins TRBV29-1 and TRBJ1-4; a weak D match, TRBD1 (5 bases). Germline V gene sequence: CDR1 SQVTM, CDR2 ANQGSEA. This CDR3 is 13 amino acids long. This CDR3 reads CSEIQGTNEKLFF. DNA for the CDR3: TGCAGTGAGATCCAGGGTACTAATGAAAAACTGTTTTTT.

V and J are TRBV7-7 and TRBJ2-2; D is possibly TRBD1 (6 bases). The V gene lost 5 bases and the J gene lost 2 bases, with 15 bases spanning the gap. Germline V gives CDR1 SSHAT, CDR2 FNYEAQ (reference sequence). The CDR3 has 16 amino acids. The CDR3 protein is CASSQWTASNTGELFF. DNA for the CDR3: TGTGCCAGCAGCCAGTGGACAGCCTCAAACACCGGGGAGCTGTTTTTT.